This record concerns one T cell receptor beta chain sequence. Its antigen remains unknown. At one boundary the junction diverges from the germline segment, which might be a read error. This specimen belongs to a study of tumor-infiltrating lymphocytes in glioblastoma multiforme. The CDR3 covers 14 residues. Germline V gene sequence: CDR1 WNHNN, CDR2 SYGVQD (reference sequence). TCR beta libraries were built from RNA through three nested multiplex PCR rounds using modified ARM-PCR. Unique molecular identifiers were not described for the libraries. TCRdb re-called the multiplex PCR reads through MiXCR, storing one row per CDR3 protein. The data show around 15,000 distinct CDR3 sequences, 60% to 75% seen once. Study-level findings and limits: Functional subtype sorting of these T cells was not performed. Unequal TCR RNA per T cell might skew measured clone sizes. Only one glioblastoma patient had TCR and mutation analysis.

Sequenced sample: brain tumor tissue. The clonotype comes from a male donor with glioblastoma. V usage is TRBV10-1 and J usage is TRBJ1-2; maybe TRBD1 (6 bases). The CDR3 reads CASSESGTYYGYTF. CDR3 sequence (DNA): TGCGCCAGCAGTGAGTCCGGGACATACTACGGCTACACCTTC.